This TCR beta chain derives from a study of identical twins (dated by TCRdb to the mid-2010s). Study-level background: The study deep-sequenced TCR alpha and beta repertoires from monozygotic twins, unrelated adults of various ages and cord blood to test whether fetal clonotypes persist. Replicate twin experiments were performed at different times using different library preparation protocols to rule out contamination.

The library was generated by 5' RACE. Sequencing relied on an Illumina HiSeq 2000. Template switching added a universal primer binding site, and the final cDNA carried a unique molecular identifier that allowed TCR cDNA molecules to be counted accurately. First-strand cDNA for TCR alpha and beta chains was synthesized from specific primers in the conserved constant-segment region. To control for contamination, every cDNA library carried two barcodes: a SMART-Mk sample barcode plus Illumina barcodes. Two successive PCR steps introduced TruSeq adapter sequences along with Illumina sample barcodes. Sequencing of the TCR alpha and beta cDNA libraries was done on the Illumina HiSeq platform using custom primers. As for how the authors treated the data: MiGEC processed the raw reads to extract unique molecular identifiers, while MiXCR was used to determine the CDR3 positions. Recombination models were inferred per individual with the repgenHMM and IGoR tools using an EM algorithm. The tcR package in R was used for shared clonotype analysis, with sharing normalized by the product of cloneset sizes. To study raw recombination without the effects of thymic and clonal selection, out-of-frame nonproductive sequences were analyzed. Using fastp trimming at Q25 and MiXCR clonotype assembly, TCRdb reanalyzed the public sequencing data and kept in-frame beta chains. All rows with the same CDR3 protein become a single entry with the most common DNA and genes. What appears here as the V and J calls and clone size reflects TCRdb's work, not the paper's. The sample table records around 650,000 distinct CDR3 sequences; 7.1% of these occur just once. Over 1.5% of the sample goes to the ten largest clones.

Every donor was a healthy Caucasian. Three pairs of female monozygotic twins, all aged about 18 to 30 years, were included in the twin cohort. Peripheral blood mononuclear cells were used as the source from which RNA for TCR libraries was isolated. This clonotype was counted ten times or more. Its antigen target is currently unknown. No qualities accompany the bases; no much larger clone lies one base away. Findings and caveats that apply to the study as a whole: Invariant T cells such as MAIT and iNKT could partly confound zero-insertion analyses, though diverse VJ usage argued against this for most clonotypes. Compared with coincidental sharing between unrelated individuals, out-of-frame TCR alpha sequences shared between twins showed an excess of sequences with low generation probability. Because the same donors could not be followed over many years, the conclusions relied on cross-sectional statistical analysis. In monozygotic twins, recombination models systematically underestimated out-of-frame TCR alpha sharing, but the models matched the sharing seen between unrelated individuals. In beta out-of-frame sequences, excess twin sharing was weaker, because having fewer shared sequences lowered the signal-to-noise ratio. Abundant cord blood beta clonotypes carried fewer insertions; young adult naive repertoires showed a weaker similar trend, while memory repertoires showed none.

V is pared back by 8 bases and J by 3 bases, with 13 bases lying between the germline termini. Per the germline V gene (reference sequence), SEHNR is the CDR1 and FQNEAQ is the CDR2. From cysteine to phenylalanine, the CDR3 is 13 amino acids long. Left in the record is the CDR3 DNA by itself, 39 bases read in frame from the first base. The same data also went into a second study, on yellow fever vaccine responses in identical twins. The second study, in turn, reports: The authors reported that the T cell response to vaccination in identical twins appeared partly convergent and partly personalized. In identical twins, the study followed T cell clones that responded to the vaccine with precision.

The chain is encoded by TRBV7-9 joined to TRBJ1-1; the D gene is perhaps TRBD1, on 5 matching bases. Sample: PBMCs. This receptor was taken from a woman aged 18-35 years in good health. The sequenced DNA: TGTGCCAGCGCTTGGGGAGGGGACACTGAAGCTTTCTTT. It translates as CASAWGGDTEAFF.